Listed below are T cell receptor beta chains from one sample, sequenced in a study of shared clonotypes between healthy human individuals. Clones were sequenced by immunoSEQ multiplex PCR, and TCRdb holds only the in-frame ones, with some missing. The sample holds hundreds of thousands of clones, about two thirds seen once. Material for sequencing was memory CD4+ T cells sorted from blood. The receptor source for this set is a woman in her twenties or thirties in good health. Both conserved end residues are part of each CDR3. A D gene is named only where the DNA matches it firmly. Clone sizes are given selectively: once, few, many, or a class where the clone is expanded.

J	V	size	D	CDR3	DNA
TRBJ2-5	TRBV2	NA	NA	CASSSSGQETQYF	TGTGCCAGCAGTTCAAGCGGCCAAGAGACCCAGTACTTC
TRBJ2-3	TRBV21-1	NA	NA	CASSKESASGSSTDTQYF	TGTGCCAGCAGCAAAGAGTCGGCTAGCGGGAGTAGCACAGATACGCAGTATTTT
TRBJ1-5	TRBV18	NA	NA	CASSPTQNNQPQHF	TGTGCCAGCTCACCTACTCAGAACAATCAGCCCCAGCATTTT
TRBJ2-2	TRBV7-9	NA	NA	CASSGPGGTGELFF	TGTGCCAGCAGCGGACCCGGGGGTACCGGGGAGCTGTTTTTT
TRBJ1-2	TRBV27	few	TRBD1	CASSPRGRYSYGYTF	TGTGCCAGCAGTCCCAGGGGGCGGTACAGCTATGGCTACACCTTC
TRBJ2-7	TRBV5-1	NA	NA	CASSLGGEQYF	TGCGCCAGCAGCTTGGGGGGCGAGCAGTACTTC
TRBJ1-1	TRBV10-1	NA	NA	CASSESGSTEAFF	TGCGCCAGCAGTGAGTCGGGCAGCACTGAAGCTTTCTTT
TRBJ2-7	TRBV6-1	NA	NA	CASSDGSYEQYF	TGTGCCAGCAGTGACGGGTCCTACGAGCAGTACTTC
TRBJ1-5	TRBV11-2	once	TRBD1	CASSPGDRGSNQPQHF	TGTGCCAGCAGCCCGGGGGACAGGGGTTCCAATCAGCCCCAGCATTTT
TRBJ1-5	TRBV7-9	many	NA	CASSWRDQPQHF	TGTGCCAGCAGCTGGCGAGATCAGCCCCAGCATTTT
TRBJ1-4	TRBV2	NA	TRBD1	CASRRDREKLFF	TGTGCCAGCAGAAGGGACAGGGAAAAACTGTTTTTT
TRBJ2-5	TRBV29-1	NA	NA	CSVETPPSEQETQYF	TGCAGCGTTGAAACCCCCCCTAGCGAGCAAGAGACCCAGTACTTC
TRBJ1-2	TRBV5-1	NA	TRBD1	CASSSSTGQGVRGYTF	TGCGCCAGCAGCTCTTCTACGGGACAGGGTGTTCGCGGCTACACCTTC
TRBJ2-7	TRBV5-4	NA	NA	CASSLRLVSDEQYF	TGTGCCAGCAGCTTGCGACTAGTCTCCGACGAGCAGTACTTC
TRBJ1-1	TRBV5-6	NA	NA	CASSLTRTLNTEAFF	TGTGCCAGCAGCTTGACACGAACACTGAACACTGAAGCTTTCTTT
TRBJ2-7	TRBV5-3	NA	NA	CARSQLGTPEQYF	TGTGCCAGAAGCCAACTCGGGACTCCCGAGCAGTACTTC
TRBJ2-2	TRBV6-6	NA	NA	CASRGDSRGTGELFF	TGTGCCAGCAGGGGGGACTCCCGTGGCACCGGGGAGCTGTTTTTT
TRBJ1-4	TRBV27	NA	TRBD1	CASSPGQGRSEKLFF	TGTGCCAGCAGTCCCGGACAGGGCCGGAGTGAAAAACTGTTTTTT